These T cell receptor beta chains were read from a single sample in a study of T cell responses to AZD1222 COVID-19 vaccine. The data were produced by immunoSEQ multiplex PCR, yet TCRdb's version contains in-frame clones alone and is incomplete. This table holds approximately 220,000 clones, 93% found once. The sequences come from peripheral blood, collected on day 0 of MenACWY control vaccination. The receptors were gathered from an adult in good health. Both conserved end residues are part of each CDR3. Fields, in order: clone size, V gene, CDR3 protein. The listing skips clone size in some rows; elsewhere it reads once, few, many or a size class.

abundance: .
v_gene: TRBV5-1
CDR3aa: CASSEQVDKNIQYF

abundance: once
v_gene: TRBV5-3
CDR3aa: CARSSNDREGPNSPLHF

abundance: .
v_gene: TRBV5-6
CDR3aa: CASSLSGGRGYTF

abundance: .
v_gene: TRBV6-5
CDR3aa: CASRGMNTEAFF

abundance: .
v_gene: TRBV27
CDR3aa: CANRIPWQGNTEAFF

abundance: .
v_gene: TRBV5-4
CDR3aa: CASSLPGTLINYGYTF

abundance: .
v_gene: TRBV7-2
CDR3aa: CASSSSASKRTGEAFF

abundance: .
v_gene: TRBV7-8
CDR3aa: CASRNRAGRSGNTIYF

abundance: .
v_gene: TRBV20-1
CDR3aa: CSASRSRGGGDTQYF

abundance: .
v_gene: TRBV5-1
CDR3aa: CASSPTARAETQYF

abundance: .
v_gene: TRBV7-2
CDR3aa: CASSPGVATEAFF

abundance: once
v_gene: TRBV5-1
CDR3aa: CASSSGGLGLTEAFF

abundance: .
v_gene: TRBV6-2/TRBV6-3
CDR3aa: CASSQLAGQGNQPQHF

abundance: .
v_gene: TRBV7-2
CDR3aa: CASSSTSGGYNEQFF

abundance: .
v_gene: TRBV19
CDR3aa: CASSYLHGTVYGYTF

abundance: .
v_gene: TRBV10-3
CDR3aa: CATGTSGGQETQYF

abundance: once
v_gene: TRBV19
CDR3aa: CASTPPGFGFGNTIYF

abundance: .
v_gene: TRBV18
CDR3aa: CASSPPLKGADTQYF

abundance: .
v_gene: TRBV28
CDR3aa: CASSQFYEQYF

abundance: once
v_gene: TRBV18
CDR3aa: CASSYSSEDSPLHF

abundance: .
v_gene: TRBV28
CDR3aa: CASSLLGGGWGRANTEAFF

abundance: .
v_gene: TRBV6-5
CDR3aa: CASRGASSYEQYF

abundance: .
v_gene: TRBV4-1
CDR3aa: CASSQGAGRYEQYF

abundance: .
v_gene: TRBV7-2
CDR3aa: CASRPRQRATDTQYF

abundance: .
v_gene: TRBV27
CDR3aa: CASSLYGTGNEQYF

abundance: .
v_gene: TRBV30
CDR3aa: CAWTNSGPNQPQHF

abundance: .
v_gene: TRBV5-8
CDR3aa: CASTTDRTGYGYTF

abundance: once
v_gene: TRBV5-4
CDR3aa: CASSSNRGFGEKLFF

abundance: .
v_gene: TRBV9
CDR3aa: CASSGTGNPYEQYF

abundance: .
v_gene: TRBV7-2
CDR3aa: CASSATSGGAGELFF

abundance: .
v_gene: TRBV3-1/TRBV3-2
CDR3aa: CASSQGGSNQPQHF

abundance: .
v_gene: TRBV5-6
CDR3aa: CASSGRTGSSYEQYF

abundance: .
v_gene: TRBV4-3
CDR3aa: CASSQDLNQPQHF

abundance: .
v_gene: TRBV6-5
CDR3aa: CASSSPVGQYF

abundance: .
v_gene: TRBV7-2
CDR3aa: CASTLPNDSPLHF

abundance: .
v_gene: TRBV9
CDR3aa: CASSVGQRPNYGYTF

abundance: .
v_gene: TRBV27
CDR3aa: CASGNSPLHF

abundance: once
v_gene: TRBV6-5
CDR3aa: CASGQGNSNQPQHF

abundance: .
v_gene: TRBV10-1
CDR3aa: CASSDSRADTQYF

abundance: .
v_gene: TRBV5-1
CDR3aa: CASSLALVGAAYEQYF

abundance: few
v_gene: TRBV6-5
CDR3aa: CASSYSGGQGQYF

abundance: .
v_gene: TRBV5-5
CDR3aa: CASSKYGVQETQYF

abundance: .
v_gene: TRBV5-1
CDR3aa: CASSLRQGPNEQFF

abundance: .
v_gene: TRBV20-1
CDR3aa: CSASRRDEQYF

abundance: .
v_gene: TRBV4-2
CDR3aa: CASSQDDRRISGNTIYF

abundance: .
v_gene: TRBV19
CDR3aa: CASSPRSGTGGTEAFF

abundance: .
v_gene: TRBV5-8
CDR3aa: CASGGARARYEAFF

abundance: .
v_gene: TRBV6-6
CDR3aa: CASSYSTPGGDYGYTF

abundance: .
v_gene: TRBV7-9
CDR3aa: CASSPGAGTGNTIYF

abundance: .
v_gene: TRBV18
CDR3aa: CASSPPSSSGEKLFF

abundance: .
v_gene: TRBV18
CDR3aa: CASSEGTVISSYNEQFF

abundance: .
v_gene: TRBV5-1
CDR3aa: CASNPGMTNEKLFF

abundance: .
v_gene: TRBV3-1/TRBV3-2
CDR3aa: CASSQTGADTQYF

abundance: .
v_gene: TRBV21-1
CDR3aa: CASPRGGRIGLPQHF

abundance: .
v_gene: TRBV30
CDR3aa: CAWSPTGTPSYNEQFF

abundance: .
v_gene: TRBV5-4
CDR3aa: CASSPGQGLTNEKLFF